This T cell receptor beta chain was captured in a study of tumor-infiltrating lymphocytes in primary liver carcinoma. Study-level background: Donors underwent surgery for histopathologically diagnosed primary liver carcinoma.

Trimming removed 6 bases from V and 4 bases from J, with 7 bases in between. The CDR3 totals 11 residues. Unsorted whole blood supplied the RNA, and germline DNA was extracted too. Constant-region priming of about 520 ng total RNA yielded TCR beta cDNA. ARM-PCR, slightly modified, supplied the TCR beta libraries through three nested multiplex PCR rounds. Rounds one and two of PCR, each of roughly 11 cycles, were primed with TRBV1-TRBV30 forward primers and a C-beta reverse primer. TCRdb re-derived calls from the multiplex PCR reads in MiXCR, one entry per CDR3 protein. The repertoire holds 330,000 or so distinct CDR3 sequences, around three fifths seen once, with about 6.1% in the top ten. This clonotype has just a few counts. This may be a read error, as it is one base from a much larger clone.

The source of this sequence is a man aged 35 to 55 with primary liver carcinoma and hepatitis B virus infection. The chain employs TRBV12-3 or TRBV12-4 and TRBJ2-7; D may correspond to TRBD1 or TRBD2 (5 bases each). The sample was peripheral blood. The CDR3 loop reads CASRWGYEQYF. The CDR3 bases are TGTGCCAGCAGATGGGGGTACGAGCAGTACTTC.